Below are 30 T cell receptor beta chains sequenced from a single sample in a study of blood T cells in healthy people across ages. Then a second PCR, running about 6 to 12 cycles, was carried out with a sample-barcoded 5' primer and a J-beta primer mix. TCRdb reprocessed the 5' RACE reads via MiXCR and lists one record per CDR3 protein. The table has over a million distinct CDR3 sequences, approximately 26% seen once. The sample was also linked to a second study, of T cells of mothers and their children.

Sequenced: blood. Receptor source: a girl aged 2-10 years in good health.

J is TRBJ1-3 and V is TRBV7-2; 7 nucleotides align to TRBD1. V shed 2 bases and J 2 bases; nucleotides not matched to a gene: 3. CDR1 is SGHTA, CDR2 FQGNSA, per germline. CDR3 size: 15 residues. CDR3 in amino acids: CASSLRGQAGNTIYF. DNA of the CDR3: TGTGCCAGCAGCTTAAGGGGGCAGGCTGGAAACACCATATATTTT.

This clonotype occurred a few times. The chain combines TRBV28 with TRBJ1-2; D is unclear. Trimming left V 2 bases short and J 8 bases short, with 12 bases between. The CDR3 totals 13 residues. Germline V gene sequence: CDR1 MDHEN, CDR2 SYDVKM. CDR3 sequence: CASSLDSLGGYTF. In DNA, the CDR3 is TGTGCCAGCAGTTTAGATTCCTTAGGGGGCTACACCTTC.

J is TRBJ1-1 and V is TRBV6-6; the D gene is possibly TRBD1 (6 bases). The CDR3 is made up of 14 amino acids. In germline, CDR1 is MNHNY, CDR2 SVGAGI (reference sequence). The V and J ends lost 7 bases and 5 bases respectively, with 17 bases between them. The CDR3 region has the DNA TGTGCCAGCACTCTGAGGGGAGGGGGAACTGAAGCTTTCTTT. Protein sequence: CASTLRGGGTEAFF.

This clonotype was detected a few times. The gene calls are TRBV20-1 and TRBJ2-4; unclear D gene. V gave up 1 base and J gave up 8 bases, with 3 bases separating them. CDR3 size: 10 residues. Germline V gene data show CDR1 as DFQATT and CDR2 as SNEGSKA (reference sequence). The CDR3 loop is CSARAHIQYF. Written as DNA, the CDR3 is TGCAGTGCTAGAGCCCACATTCAGTACTTC.

The rearrangement links TRBV6-2 or TRBV6-3 to TRBJ2-7; the match to TRBD1 covers 8 bases. V shed 8 bases, J shed 2 bases, and the junction held 11 bases outside the gene matches. Germline V gene sequence: CDR1 MNHEY, CDR2 SVGEGT. CDR3 length: 15 amino acids. CDR3 nucleotide sequence: TGTGCCAGCTCCGGTTCTCCAGGGGGCACCTACGAGCAGTACTTC. Encoded protein: CASSGSPGGTYEQYF.

The CDR3 loop reads CASSPQDEETQYF. The CDR3 region has the DNA TGTGCCAGCTCACCCCAGGATGAAGAGACCCAGTACTTC. This sequence joins TRBV18 and TRBJ2-5; D ambiguous. V was pared by 3 bases and J by 3 bases, with 8 bases between. The CDR3 is 13 residues long. The V gene's germline CDR1 is KGHSH and CDR2 LQKENI.

This clonotype has a handful of counts. The genes are TRBV10-3 and TRBJ2-3, with D possibly matching TRBD2 (5 bases). CDR3 size: 14 residues. V dropped 6 bases and J dropped 2 bases, with 12 bases sitting between them. The germline CDR1 and CDR2 sequences are ENHRY and SYGVKD. The DNA of the CDR3 is TGTGCCATCAGGGACTCGGCAACCACAGATACGCAGTATTTT. Translated, it gives CAIRDSATTDTQYF.

The chain couples TRBV2 to TRBJ2-3; 7 bases align to TRBD1. Germline trimming cut 6 bases from V and 6 bases from J; bases unmatched to any gene: 12. The length of the CDR3 is 15 residues. Germline CDR1 and CDR2: SNHLY and FYNNEI. The CDR3 nucleotides read TGTGCCAGCAGCATGACCTCGGGACAGACCGATACGCAGTATTTT. This encodes CASSMTSGQTDTQYF.

The sample holds a few counts of this clonotype. The junction differs from germline at one of its ends, possibly a read error. V usage is TRBV10-1 and J usage is TRBJ2-3, with 7 bases fitting TRBD2. Germline V gene sequence: CDR1 WNHNN, CDR2 SYGVQD (reference sequence). The CDR3 runs 15 residues. The CDR3 loop reads CASSGPGGPTDTQYF. CDR3 sequence (DNA): TGCGCCAGCAGTGGACCGGGAGGACCCACAGACACGCAGTATTTT.

This clonotype showed up many times. The J gene is TRBJ2-3, the V gene TRBV4-1; TRBD1 aligns across 8 bases. The ends lost 1 base at V and 6 bases at J; junction bases unmatched: 3. This CDR3 spans 14 amino acids. Germline CDR1 MGHRA, CDR2 YSYEKL. The CDR3 DNA follows: TGCGCCAGCAGCCAAGGGACAGGGTTCGATACGCAGTATTTT. Amino acid sequence: CASSQGTGFDTQYF.

This chain joins TRBV2 and TRBJ1-2, with D possibly matching TRBD1 (6 bases). The germline V gene encodes CDR1 SNHLY and CDR2 FYNNEI. Trimming left V 3 bases short and J 6 bases short, with 14 bases between. This CDR3 is 14 amino acids long. CDR3 sequence reads: CASSDGRGADGYTF. CDR3 in DNA: TGTGCCAGCAGTGATGGCCGGGGGGCCGATGGCTACACCTTC.

The rearrangement joins TRBV14 to TRBJ2-1, with no clear D. The V gene lost 1 base and the J gene lost 8 bases, with 6 bases spanning the gap. CDR3 length equals 12 residues. Germline V gene data show CDR1 as SGHDN and CDR2 as FVKESK. The CDR3 DNA is TGTGCCAGCAGCCAAGTGATCGATGAGCAGTTCTTC. Amino acid sequence: CASSQVIDEQFF.

The chain couples TRBV3-1 to TRBJ1-2; D perhaps matches TRBD1 (5 bases). The germline V gene has CDR1 LGHDT and CDR2 YNNKEL (reference sequence). The CDR3 loop spans 15 amino acids. V was pared by 2 bases and J by 4 bases, with 14 bases between. The CDR3 nucleotides are TGTGCCAGCAGCCAATTAGGAGACAGTCCCTATGGCTACACCTTC. Translation gives CASSQLGDSPYGYTF.

The chain carries TRBV11-2 and TRBJ2-5; D ambiguous. Deletions cut 5 bases from V and 5 bases from J, with 9 bases between. Germline CDR1 reads SGHAT; CDR2 reads FQNNGV. The CDR3 sequence is 12 residues long. The CDR3 nucleotides are TGTGCCAGCAGCGCCCTTAGGGAGACCCAGTACTTC. This gives the protein CASSALRETQYF.

The rearrangement links TRBV3-1 to TRBJ2-7, with D perhaps matching TRBD1 or TRBD2 (7 bases each). The CDR3 is 15 residues long. CDR1 is LGHDT, CDR2 YNNKEL, per germline (reference sequence). The ends were cut back, 2 bases at V and 2 bases at J, with 13 bases in the middle. CDR3 sequence reads: CASSQRAGGAYEQYF. The DNA for the CDR3 is TGTGCCAGCAGCCAACGGGCAGGGGGGGCCTACGAGCAGTACTTC.

A few counts support this clonotype. The chain links TRBV9 to TRBJ2-5; weak D call: TRBD2 (5 bases). The J call may be in error: the DNA end matches TRBJ2-7 better. The length of the CDR3 is 15 residues. Germline assignment: CDR1 SGDLS and CDR2 YYNGEE. The CDR3 bases are TGTGCCAGCAGCGTAGGGGTCGGGAACACCTACGAGCAGTACTTC. It encodes CASSVGVGNTYEQYF.

This clonotype was seen a handful of times. The J gene is TRBJ2-5, the V gene TRBV29-1; D uncertain. Trimming stripped 3 bases from V and 1 base from J, with 9 bases between. From germline, CDR1 is SQVTM and CDR2 ANQGSEA. The CDR3 is made up of 13 amino acids. CDR3: CSVDSQLQETQYF. The CDR3 DNA reads TGCAGCGTTGATAGTCAGCTCCAAGAGACCCAGTACTTC. The complete variable domain, with remaining parts taken from reference TRBV29-1 and TRBJ2-5, reads SAVISQKPSRDICQRGTSLTIQCQVDSQVTMMFWYRQQPGQSLTLIATANQGSEATYESGFVIDKFPISRPNLTFSTLTVSNMSPEDSSIYLCSVDSQLQETQYFGPGTRLLVL.

This chain uses TRBV14 with TRBJ1-1; a weak D match, TRBD1 (5 bases). The CDR3 is 12 residues long. Per the germline V gene, CDR1 is SGHDN and CDR2 is FVKESK. Trimming removed 8 bases from V and 4 bases from J, with 11 bases in between. The CDR3 bases are TGTGCCAGCGCACGCAGGGCCACTGAAGCTTTCTTT. Translating it yields CASARRATEAFF.

The rearrangement joins TRBV6-5 to TRBJ1-4; D is perhaps TRBD1 (6 bases). Looked up from germline, CDR1 is MNHEY and CDR2 is SVGAGI. The CDR3 runs to 14 residues. Trimming took off 2 bases at V and 9 bases at J, with 13 bases between the two ends. The CDR3 DNA reads as TGTGCCAGCAGTTACCGGGAAGGGACAAAAAAACTGTTTTTT. Encoded protein: CASSYREGTKKLFF.

The chain couples TRBV28 to TRBJ2-7, with no clear D. The germline V gene encodes CDR1 MDHEN and CDR2 SYDVKM. The CDR3 has 15 amino acids. Deletions cut 3 bases from V and 7 bases from J, with 19 bases between. This CDR3 reads CASSFLGPKMSEQYF. CDR3 DNA: TGTGCCAGCAGTTTTTTGGGCCCTAAAATGAGTGAGCAGTACTTC.

The chain carries TRBV9 and TRBJ1-6, with TRBD1 matching 7 bases. From germline, CDR1 is SGDLS and CDR2 YYNGEE. The CDR3 has 16 residues. Trimming removed 3 bases from V and 5 bases from J; junction bases left unmatched: 8. The CDR3 is CASSGRPGQNNSPLHF. DNA for the CDR3: TGTGCCAGCAGCGGGCGACCGGGACAGAATAATTCACCCCTCCACTTT.

This clonotype was seen more than once but under ten times. This rearrangement joins TRBV4-1 to TRBJ2-7, with D hard to call. Trimming left V 0 bases short and J 0 bases short, with 9 bases between. Germline loops: CDR1 MGHRA, CDR2 YSYEKL. CDR3 length equals 15 residues. The CDR3 sequence: CASSQEYRPSYEQYF. CDR3 bases: TGCGCCAGCAGCCAAGAATATAGGCCCTCCTACGAGCAGTACTTC.

This clonotype was detected a few times. The V gene is TRBV7-2, the J gene TRBJ2-1; 11 bases are shared with TRBD2. The CDR3 has 17 amino acids. CDR1 is SGHTA and CDR2 is FQGNSA in the germline V gene. The V segment lost 5 bases and the J segment 8 bases; nucleotides outside the gene matches: 14. CDR3 DNA: TGTGCCAGCAGCGCCCAAACGCTAGCGGGGGGCGGGGATGAGCAGTTCTTC. Translating it yields CASSAQTLAGGGDEQFF.

The rearrangement uses TRBV7-9 and TRBJ2-5, with a tentative D call TRBD2 (6 bases). The DNA end is more similar to TRBJ2-1, so the J call may be wrong. Germline-derived CDR1 and CDR2 are SEHNR and FQNEAQ (reference sequence). The CDR3 consists of 16 residues. This CDR3 is CASSSYRDLAYNEQFF. The CDR3 DNA sequence: TGTGCCAGCAGCTCCTACCGGGACTTGGCCTACAATGAGCAGTTCTTC.

This clonotype occurred a few times. The rearrangement uses TRBV19 and TRBJ1-2; 7 bases fit TRBD1. The CDR3 consists of 14 residues. CDR1 is LNHDA and CDR2 is SQIVND in the germline V gene (reference sequence). The V and J ends lost 6 bases and 4 bases, in that order; junction bases with no gene match: 8. CDR3 in DNA: TGTGCCAGTAGCACCACAGGGGCGAGCTATGGCTACACCTTC. Residues: CASSTTGASYGYTF.

The gene calls are TRBV7-3 and TRBJ2-2, with D perhaps TRBD2 (5 bases). Germline V lookup: CDR1 SGHTA, CDR2 FQGTGA. This CDR3 contains 15 residues. Trimming pared 7 bases from V and 5 bases from J, leaving 17 bases between. The CDR3 is CASTYGVTGTGELFF. As DNA, the CDR3 is TGTGCCAGCACCTACGGTGTGACGGGGACCGGGGAGCTGTTTTTT.

The chain combines TRBV28 with TRBJ2-7; 8 nucleotides match TRBD1. V trimming: 7 bases; J trimming: 4 bases; junction bases outside the gene matches: 12. The germline CDR1 and CDR2 sequences are MDHEN and SYDVKM. CDR3 length: 15 amino acids. DNA for the CDR3: TGTGCCAGCATTCCTGACAGGGGTGGTCTATACGAGCAGTACTTC. Translation: CASIPDRGGLYEQYF.

V is TRBV11-2 and J is TRBJ1-1; D unresolved. V gave up 6 bases and J gave up 0 bases, with 17 bases separating them. CDR1 is SGHAT and CDR2 is FQNNGV in the germline V gene. The CDR3 is made up of 16 amino acids. The CDR3 DNA follows: TGTGCCAGCAGTTCAATTACAGACCACATGAACACTGAAGCTTTCTTT. This sequence encodes CASSSITDHMNTEAFF.

This clonotype was picked up a small number of times. The V gene is TRBV29-1, the J gene TRBJ2-5; D possibly corresponds to TRBD1 (5 bases). The J call may be wrong; the DNA end is better matched by TRBJ2-7. This CDR3 has 14 amino acids. Germline lookup yields CDR1 SQVTM and CDR2 ANQGSEA. The CDR3: CSVEDETESYEQYF. The CDR3 DNA reads as TGCAGCGTTGAAGACGAGACAGAATCCTACGAGCAGTACTTC.

With regard to this clonotype: Likely a read error: the CDR3 ends without its conserved phenylalanine or tryptophan. This chain uses TRBV29-1 with TRBJ1-1, with D uncertain. Germline-derived CDR1 and CDR2 are SQVTM and ANQGSEA. The CDR3 has 13 amino acids. Trimming took off 6 bases at V and 0 bases at J, with 11 bases between the two ends. The CDR3 DNA reads TGCAGCGTCGAGGGAGTTTTGAACACTGAAGCTTTCCTT. Protein sequence: CSVEGVLNTEAFL.